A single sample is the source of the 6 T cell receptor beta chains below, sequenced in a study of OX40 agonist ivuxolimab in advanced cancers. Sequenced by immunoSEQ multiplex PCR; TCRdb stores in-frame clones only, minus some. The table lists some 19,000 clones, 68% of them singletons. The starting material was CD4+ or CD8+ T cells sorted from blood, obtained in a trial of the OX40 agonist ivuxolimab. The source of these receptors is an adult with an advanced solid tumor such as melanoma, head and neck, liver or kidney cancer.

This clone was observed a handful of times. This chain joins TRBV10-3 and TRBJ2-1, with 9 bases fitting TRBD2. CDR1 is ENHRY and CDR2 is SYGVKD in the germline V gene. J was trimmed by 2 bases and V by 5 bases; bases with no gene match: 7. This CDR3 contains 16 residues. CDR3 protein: CAISFSGSGAYNEQFF. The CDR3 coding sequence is TGTGCCATCAGTTTTAGCGGGAGCGGCGCCTACAATGAGCAGTTCTTC.

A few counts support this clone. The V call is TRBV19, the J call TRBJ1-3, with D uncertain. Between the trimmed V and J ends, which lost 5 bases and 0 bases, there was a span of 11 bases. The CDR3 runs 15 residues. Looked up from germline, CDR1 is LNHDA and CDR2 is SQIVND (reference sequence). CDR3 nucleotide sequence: TGTGCCAGTAGTCCCTCGGCTCTCTCTGGAAACACCATATATTTT. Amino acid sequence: CASSPSALSGNTIYF.

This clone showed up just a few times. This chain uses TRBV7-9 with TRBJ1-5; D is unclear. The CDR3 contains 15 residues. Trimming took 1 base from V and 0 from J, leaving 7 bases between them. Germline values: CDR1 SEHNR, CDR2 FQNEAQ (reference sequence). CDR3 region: CASSLGTDSNQPQHF. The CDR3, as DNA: TGTGCCAGCAGCTTAGGGACCGATAGCAATCAGCCCCAGCATTTT.

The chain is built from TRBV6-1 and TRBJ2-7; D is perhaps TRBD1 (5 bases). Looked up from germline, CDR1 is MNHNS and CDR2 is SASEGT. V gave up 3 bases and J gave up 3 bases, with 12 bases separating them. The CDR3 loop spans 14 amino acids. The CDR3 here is CASSELRALYEQYF. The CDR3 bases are TGTGCCAGCAGTGAGCTCAGGGCACTCTACGAGCAGTACTTC.

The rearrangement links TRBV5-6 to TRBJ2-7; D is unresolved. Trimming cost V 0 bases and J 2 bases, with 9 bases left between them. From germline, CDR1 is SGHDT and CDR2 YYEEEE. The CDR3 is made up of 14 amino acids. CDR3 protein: CASSLAGSAYEQYF. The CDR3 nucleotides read TGTGCCAGCAGCTTGGCCGGCAGCGCCTACGAGCAGTACTTC.

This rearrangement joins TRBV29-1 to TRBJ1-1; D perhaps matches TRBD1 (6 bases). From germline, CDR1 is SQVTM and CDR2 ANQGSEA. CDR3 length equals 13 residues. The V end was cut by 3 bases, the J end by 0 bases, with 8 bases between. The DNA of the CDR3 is TGCAGCGTTGACGGGGGCATGAACACTGAAGCTTTCTTT. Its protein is CSVDGGMNTEAFF.